This T cell receptor (beta chain) emerged from a study of identical twins. Points on this clonotype: As yet, its antigen is unknown.

Germline-derived CDR1 and CDR2 are SGHRS and YFSETQ. The junction had 9 bases not matched to a gene; V was cut back by 0 bases and J by 1 base. CDR3 size: 17 residues. Findings and limits, study-wide: Modelling underestimated the level of out-of-frame TCR alpha sharing observed in monozygotic twins.

Each CDR3 protein is one row after TCRdb ran MiXCR on the 5' RACE reads. The table includes about 890,000 distinct CDR3 sequences, roughly an eighth detected once. The sample was also reused in another study, on yellow fever vaccine responses in identical twins.

The clonotype comes from a woman under 30 in good health. This chain links TRBV5-1 with TRBJ1-1, with TRBD1 matching over 7 bases. The specimen was PBMCs. For the CDR3, the DNA is TGCGCCAGCAGCTTGGCCGTTGGGACAGCTCAGAACACTGAAGCTTTCTTT. This gives the protein CASSLAVGTAQNTEAFF.